This is a list of T cell receptor beta chains from one sample in a study of siplizumab effects on memory and regulatory T cells. TCRdb keeps only in-frame clones here, not all; method: immunoSEQ multiplex PCR. The repertoire holds under 110,000 clones, around 90% seen once, with 9.5% to 15% in the top ten. Sequencing was carried out using non-Treg CD4+ T cells sorted from blood. The receptors were sampled from a human donor in good health. Each CDR3 is given with its conserved first and last residue. The D gene is left open where the match is weak. Expanded clones get a size class; other rows say once, few or many, or leave the size out.

d_gene | j_gene | abundance | v_gene | CDR3nt | CDR3aa
. | TRBJ2-7 | . | TRBV5-5 | TGTGCCAGCAGCTGGGGAGCCGGGGTCGAGCAGTACTTC | CASSWGAGVEQYF
TRBD1 | TRBJ2-7 | . | TRBV6-6 | TGTGCCAGCACCTCTTCCCGGGACAGCTCCTACGAGCAGTACTTC | CASTSSRDSSYEQYF
TRBD2 | TRBJ2-2 | . | TRBV6-1 | TGTGCCAGCAGACCGGGACTAGCGGGAGCCCGGGAGCTGTTTTTT | CASRPGLAGARELFF
. | TRBJ2-5 | . | TRBV5-1 | TGCGCCAGCAGCTTGCGGACATCCCAAGAGACCCAGTACTTC | CASSLRTSQETQYF
. | TRBJ2-4 | . | TRBV5-1 | TGCGCCAGCAGTTTAGACAGAGGGGGAGCAAACATTCAGTACTTC | CASSLDRGGANIQYF
. | TRBJ2-3 | . | TRBV7-8 | TGTGCCAGCAGCCACCCGGGTGGCAGGGGTCACACAGATACGCAGTATTTT | CASSHPGGRGHTDTQYF
TRBD1 | TRBJ2-3 | . | TRBV6-4 | TGTGCCAGCAGTGCCGGGACAGGGGCAGATACGCAGTATTTT | CASSAGTGADTQYF
. | TRBJ2-5 | . | TRBV6-5 | TGTGCCAGCAGTTACGGCCAAGAGACCCAGTACTTC | CASSYGQETQYF
. | TRBJ1-1 | . | TRBV18 | TGTGCCAGCTCACTCCGCGACAGTGGGAACACTGAAGCTTTCTTT | CASSLRDSGNTEAFF
. | TRBJ1-3 | . | TRBV19 | TGTGCCAGTAGCTGGGGTCTAACAACGGGAAACACCATATATTTT | CASSWGLTTGNTIYF
TRBD1 | TRBJ1-6 | . | TRBV7-9 | TGTGCCAGCAGCTCGGGACAGGATAATTCACCCCTCCACTTT | CASSSGQDNSPLHF
TRBD1 | TRBJ2-7 | . | TRBV27 | TGTGCCAGCAGCCCGCGGACAGGGGTAGACGAGCAGTACTTC | CASSPRTGVDEQYF
. | TRBJ1-4 | . | TRBV6-1 | TGTGCCAGCAGCTTGAAGGCTCCAACTAATGAAAAACTGTTTTTT | CASSLKAPTNEKLFF
. | TRBJ1-5 | few | TRBV19 | TGTGCCAGTAGGACAGGAAATCAGCCCCAGCATTTT | CASRTGNQPQHF
. | TRBJ2-6 | . | TRBV4-1 | TGCGCCAGCAGCCAAGAGGGGGGACAGACCTCTGCCGGGGCCAACGTCCTGACTTTC | CASSQEGGQTSAGANVLTF
. | TRBJ1-1 | . | TRBV6-1 | TGTGCCAGCATTGAAAGGACTGAAGCTTTCTTT | CASIERTEAFF
. | TRBJ2-1 | . | TRBV6-6 | TGTGCCAGCAGTTTAGGAGTGGGATCATACAATGAGCAGTTCTTC | CASSLGVGSYNEQFF
. | TRBJ1-2 | . | TRBV28 | TGTGCCAGCAGGCGGACCGTTGGCTACACCTTC | CASRRTVGYTF
TRBD1 | TRBJ1-2 | . | TRBV5-6 | TGTGCCAGCAGCCCGCAAACAGGGGGCTATGGCTACACCTTC | CASSPQTGGYGYTF
. | TRBJ1-2 | . | TRBV15 | TGTGCCACCAGCAGAGATCGACGTGGCTACACCTTC | CATSRDRRGYTF
TRBD2 | TRBJ2-1 | . | TRBV10-3 | TGTGCCATCAGTGAATATAGCGGGAGCTCCTACAATGAGCAGTTCTTC | CAISEYSGSSYNEQFF
. | TRBJ2-1 | . | TRBV7-3 | TGTGCCAGCAGCTTAAATCTCTTAGGCAGGGCTTCTCGCAATGAGCAGTTCTTC | CASSLNLLGRASRNEQFF
. | TRBJ1-1 | once | TRBV10-2 | TGCGCCAGCAGTGAGTCGAGGAACACTGAAGCTTTCTTT | CASSESRNTEAFF
TRBD1 | TRBJ2-7 | . | TRBV6-5 | TGTGCCAGCAGAGGACAGGGAGAGCAGTACTTC | CASRGQGEQYF
TRBD1 | TRBJ1-2 | . | TRBV11-1 | TGTGCCAGCAGCTTAACACAGGGGAGCTATGGCTACACCTTC | CASSLTQGSYGYTF
. | TRBJ2-1 | . | TRBV7-3 | TGTGCCAGCAGCTTGGGGGTGCTTAATGAGCAGTTCTTC | CASSLGVLNEQFF
. | TRBJ2-7 | . | TRBV19 | TGTGCCAGTAGTATCGTTGGTGCGAGCGGCTACGAGCAGTACTTC | CASSIVGASGYEQYF
. | TRBJ1-2 | . | TRBV19 | TGTGCCAGTAGGCCGGGACCGGGAAACTATGGCTACACCTTC | CASRPGPGNYGYTF
. | TRBJ1-1 | . | TRBV11-2 | TGTGCCAGCACCAACTCCTGGGGAGCCATGAACACTGAAGCTTTCTTT | CASTNSWGAMNTEAFF
. | TRBJ2-1 | . | TRBV9 | TGTGCCAGCAGCGAGGGGATTGGGGGCGGTGAGCAGTTCTTC | CASSEGIGGGEQFF
. | TRBJ1-1 | . | TRBV18 | TGTGCCAGCTCACCCTGGTCGGGGGCGGACACTGAAGCTTTCTTT | CASSPWSGADTEAFF
TRBD2 | TRBJ2-2 | . | TRBV2 | TGTGCCAGCAGTCGACTAGCGGGAGGTGAGGAGCTGTTTTTT | CASSRLAGGEELFF
. | TRBJ2-5 | once | TRBV19 | TGTGCCACCAAATCTCGGGGTTTGGAGACCCAGTACTTC | CATKSRGLETQYF
. | TRBJ2-7 | . | TRBV11-2 | TGTGCCAGCAGCCCACGTTCCAGGATCTTAGTGGGCGAGCAGTACTTC | CASSPRSRILVGEQYF
. | TRBJ1-1 | . | TRBV5-1 | TGCGCCAGCCAGGGGAACACTGAAGCTTTCTTT | CASQGNTEAFF
. | TRBJ2-5 | . | TRBV9 | TGTGCCAGCAGCGCCCTCGGGGAGAGGGGGGAGACCCAGTACTTC | CASSALGERGETQYF
. | TRBJ2-2 | . | TRBV11-3 | TGTGCCAGCAGCTTAGGGGTAGCGACCAACACCGGGGAGCTGTTTTTT | CASSLGVATNTGELFF
TRBD2 | TRBJ2-3 | . | TRBV7-2 | TGTGCCAGCAGCTTGGGACTAGCTCATCGCACAGATACGCAGTATTTT | CASSLGLAHRTDTQYF
TRBD1 | TRBJ1-5 | . | TRBV30 | TGTGCCTGGAGTGGCCAGGGGGGTCAGCCCCAGCATTTT | CAWSGQGGQPQHF
TRBD1 | TRBJ2-3 | . | TRBV5-4 | TGTGCCAGCAGCTTTGGACAGGGGACAGATACGCAGTATTTT | CASSFGQGTDTQYF
TRBD1 | TRBJ2-7 | . | TRBV19 | TGTGCCAGTAGTTATTACAGGGGCGGCGAGCAGTACTTC | CASSYYRGGEQYF
TRBD2 | TRBJ2-7 | . | TRBV4-1 | TGCGCCAGCAGCCTCCTAGGGGAGGGCGAGCAGTACTTC | CASSLLGEGEQYF